This TCR beta chain was profiled in a study of post-analysis software for immune sequencing data (dated by TCRdb to the mid-2010s). With regard to the full study: Relapsing-remitting, secondary progressive and progressive-relapsing multiple sclerosis were recorded as disease courses, and subtype annotation was lacking for some patients. A subset of samples was prepared in parallel using single-end sample barcoding, then pooled and co-amplified after Illumina adapter ligation. Patient repertoires were compared against roughly 10 previously published healthy control repertoires from donors aged 6 to 25 years.

Study-wide conclusions, independent of this receptor: Roughly 5 TRBV segments, including TRBV5-6, TRBV5-1 and TRBV20-1, were significantly more frequent in patients than controls. Compared with controls, multiple sclerosis patients had significantly lower normalized Chao1 diversity, a finding suggesting substantial peripheral T-cell clonal expansion. The control group was slightly older than the multiple sclerosis patient group. Direct clustering with F measure showed strong co-clustering of samples prepared in the same batch, prompting a batch-effect correction.

The CDR3 measures 16 amino acids from cysteine to phenylalanine. Solely the CDR3 DNA is kept, with 48 bases framed from the first base. To demonstrate the VDJtools post-analysis software, the study profiled TCR beta repertoires from the peripheral blood of 10 to 15 young patients with multiple sclerosis. The multiple sclerosis patients were children and adolescents between about 6 and 15 years of age. Details on this clonotype: Its cognate antigen has yet to be identified. One end of the junction varies from germline; a read error may be responsible.

Libraries were built with PCR. TCRdb lists the instrument as Illumina HiSeq 2500. To reduce PCR and sequencing biases, unique molecular identifiers were incorporated into the TCR beta cDNA libraries. Roughly 500,000 cDNA molecules were obtained per 1 to 10 million input T cells, so each molecule approximated one T cell. The same protocol used for the earlier healthy control dataset was applied to prepare and sequence the patient libraries. Within a given batch, samples were prepared together, multiplexed and sequenced on the same HiSeq lane. In the authors' own workflow: Raw barcoded reads were processed with MIGEC, discarding single-read molecular identifier groups before consensus assembly and CDR3 extraction. Clonotype tables were post-analysed with VDJtools, normalizing diversity by down-sampling all datasets to the smallest sample size. In repertoire overlap clustering, CDR3 amino acid sequences, but not nucleotide sequences, were matched to correct batch-related cross-sample contamination. The raw public data were reprocessed by TCRdb itself: fastp quality trimming at Q25, MiXCR clonotype calling, in-frame beta chains only. Rows are combined by CDR3 protein, so each entry shows the most common genes and DNA. In this record, the V and J calls reflect TCRdb's handling and not the investigators' own analysis. The sample table holds a few hundred thousand distinct CDR3 sequences, of which around 40% were seen once. The top ten clones comprise about 12% of the sample.

The sequencing sample was made of blood. The sequence was obtained from a girl aged 10 to 17 with multiple sclerosis. This sequence uses TRBV12-3 or TRBV12-4 and TRBJ1-2; TRBD1 matches 7 bases in the middle. The CDR3 corresponds to CTSRWTGPTQRLGYTF. The bases read TGTACCAGCAGATGGACAGGCCCCACACAACGGCTAGGCTACACCTTC.